Shown below are 5 T cell receptor beta chains from a single sample sequenced in a study of T-cell reconstitution after alpha-beta-depleted transplantation in children (dated by TCRdb to 2016 to 2017). The treatment or condition label, read with the paper, signifies: allogeneic hematopoietic cell transplantation with graft depleted of TCRalphabeta T cells and CD19 B cells. The receptor library was made with PCR. Sequencing relied on an Illumina HiSeq 2500. To normalize quantification of the TCRbeta repertoire, the TCR libraries were built with molecular barcoding that relied on unique molecular identifiers. In-frame beta chains were kept once TCRdb had trimmed the public reads at Q25 with fastp and called clones with MiXCR. Every CDR3 protein is listed once, alongside the most common genes and DNA of its rows. Present in this sample are 250,000 to 300,000 distinct CDR3 sequences, about 9.4% of which were seen just once. Together, the top ten hold less than 9% of the sample.

Sequenced material: PBMCs, taken before TCRalphabeta/CD19-depleted stem cell transplant. The receptors shown here come from a boy under two years old with acute myeloid leukemia, due to receive a stem cell transplant.

The table lists this clonotype with many counts. The chain carries TRBV20-1 and TRBJ2-5; 8 bases match TRBD2. Germline values: CDR1 DFQATT, CDR2 SNEGSKA (reference sequence). The CDR3 has 12 residues. Trimming took 6 bases from V and 5 from J; bases not matched to a gene: 5. The chain's CDR3 is CSAPRGGETQYF. Here the CDR3 DNA reads TGCAGTGCCCCCCGGGGGGGGGAGACCCAGTACTTC.

This clonotype was seen at least ten times. V gene TRBV30 combines with J gene TRBJ2-7; D possibly corresponds to TRBD1 (5 bases). Trimming took 2 bases from V and 3 from J, leaving 8 bases between them. Germline CDR1 reads GTSNPN; CDR2 reads SVGIG (reference sequence). The length of the CDR3 is 12 residues. The CDR3 DNA reads TGTGCCTGGAGTAGACAGTACTACGAGCAGTACTTC. This codes for CAWSRQYYEQYF.

The chain has TRBV19 and TRBJ2-4, with D perhaps TRBD1 (6 bases). CDR1 is LNHDA, CDR2 SQIVND, per germline (reference sequence). V lost 7 bases to trimming and J lost 6 bases, with 16 bases between them. The CDR3 sequence is 14 residues long. In nucleotides, the CDR3 is TGTGCCAGTAACCACCGGGACAAACGAAACATTCAGTACTTC. It is translated as CASNHRDKRNIQYF.

The chain joins TRBV5-6 to TRBJ1-2; D gene unclear. The germline CDR1 and CDR2 sequences are SGHDT and YYEEEE. Trimming cost V 4 bases and J 4 bases, with 11 bases left between them. This CDR3 region has 13 residues. This CDR3 reads CASSRTESYGYTF. The CDR3 DNA follows: TGTGCCAGCAGCCGGACGGAGAGCTATGGCTACACCTTC.

At least ten counts were recorded for this clonotype. V usage is TRBV5-1 and J usage is TRBJ2-7; tentative D call: TRBD2 (5 bases). CDR1 and CDR2 (germline): SGHRS, YFSETQ. The CDR3 has 15 residues. Trimming removed 4 bases at V and 4 bases at J, with 18 bases between. The CDR3 region has the DNA TGCGCCAGCAGCGTATCGTATCCGGAGGTTTACGAGCAGTACTTC. Its translation is CASSVSYPEVYEQYF.